The 31 T cell receptor beta chains presented below share a single source sample, sequenced in a study of Ad26.COV2.S vaccination and SARS-CoV-2 variants (dated by TCRdb to the early 2020s). The treatment or condition label here, explained by the study, means: some 19 received Ad26.COV2.S at low or high dose, single or two shots; 5 received placebo; per-sample allocation not given. For vaccine and placebo recipients, the sequenced repertoires came from samples collected on day 63 after the first injection. The library was built by means of the immunoSEQ multiplex PCR assay. TCRdb took this table from immuneACCESS and kept in-frame rearrangements with V and J called. Such tables lack part of the clones; where checked against another copy, unresolved V genes explain under half of the gap, and the rest is unexplained. Present in this sample are under 500,000 clones, around 92% of which were seen just once. Around 1.8% of the sample is in the top ten clones.

The sequences come from peripheral blood, collected in a trial of Ad26.COV2.S vaccine versus placebo. All receptors derive from a person aged 18-60 years who received the Ad26.COV2.S COVID-19 vaccine or a placebo.

V and J are TRBV30 and TRBJ1-3, with D unresolved. The CDR3 is 13 amino acids. Trimming removed 3 bases from V and 0 bases from J, with 6 bases in between. The V gene's germline CDR1 is GTSNPN and CDR2 SVGIG (reference sequence). The CDR3 DNA follows: TGTGCCTGGAGCTTTGCCTCTGGAAACACCATATATTTT. Protein product: CAWSFASGNTIYF.

The chain is built from TRBV11-2 and TRBJ1-1, with TRBD1 as a possible D gene (5 bases). Trimming stripped 1 base from V and 11 bases from J, with 17 bases between. Germline V CDR1 and CDR2: SGHAT, FQNNGV. The CDR3 covers 14 residues. The CDR3 sequence is CASSLGGGRRWAFF. CDR3 nucleotide sequence: TGTGCCAGCAGCTTAGGGGGGGGGAGGAGATGGGCTTTCTTT.

This sequence joins TRBV20-1 and TRBJ2-1, with a possible D match to TRBD1 (5 bases). Germline-derived CDR1 and CDR2 are DFQATT and SNEGSKA (reference sequence). The CDR3 is made up of 11 amino acids. With 2 bases removed from V and 11 bases from J, the gap between germline ends came to 10 bases. CDR3 in DNA: TGCAGTGCTAGACCCGACAGCCAGCAGTTCTTC. It codes for CSARPDSQQFF.

The rearrangement uses TRBV11-3 and TRBJ1-1, with D hard to call. V lost 2 bases and J lost 1, with 5 bases in between. The CDR3 has 13 amino acids. Germline CDR1 and CDR2: SGHNT and YENEEA. The CDR3 bases are TGTGCCAGCAGCTTAAACAGGAACACTGAAGCTTTCTTT. Amino acids: CASSLNRNTEAFF.

The chain combines TRBV9 with TRBJ2-1; 10 bases fit TRBD2. After removal of 3 bases from V and 5 bases from J, the junction contained 8 bases not matched to a gene. From germline, CDR1 is SGDLS and CDR2 YYNGEE. CDR3 length: 16 amino acids. The CDR3 is CASSDIGLAEDNEQFF. As DNA, the CDR3 is TGTGCCAGCAGCGACATTGGACTAGCGGAGGACAATGAGCAGTTCTTC.

The J gene is TRBJ2-7, the V gene TRBV28, with 9 bases lining up with TRBD1. The CDR3 consists of 14 residues. With V trimmed by 5 bases and J by 7 bases, 9 bases remained unmatched. CDR1 is MDHEN and CDR2 is SYDVKM in the germline V gene. The CDR3 region has the DNA TGTGCCAGCAGTGGGGACAGGGAGGCCTGGGAGCAGTACTTC. It translates to CASSGDREAWEQYF.

This clone was recorded only once. This rearrangement joins TRBV6-5 to TRBJ2-7, with TRBD1 matching 9 bases. Germline CDR1 MNHEY, CDR2 SVGAGI. There are 14 residues in the CDR3. V lost 0 bases to trimming and J lost 5 bases; unmatched junction nucleotides: 2. CDR3 in amino acids: CASSYSGQGHEQYF. CDR3 bases: TGTGCCAGCAGTTACTCGGGACAGGGCCACGAGCAGTACTTC.

The rearrangement links TRBV7-9 to TRBJ1-2; possible D gene TRBD1, 6 bases. V lost 2 bases, J lost 7 bases, and 11 bases lay in between. Germline loops: CDR1 SEHNR, CDR2 FQNEAQ (reference sequence). This CDR3 contains 13 residues. The DNA for the CDR3 is TGTGCCAGCAGCTTATTTACAGGGACTGGCTACACCTTC. Translating gives CASSLFTGTGYTF.

J is TRBJ2-3 and V is TRBV19; D may be TRBD1 (6 bases). From germline, CDR1 is LNHDA and CDR2 SQIVND (reference sequence). The germline V and J ends were trimmed by 9 bases and 3 bases, with 16 bases remaining between them. The CDR3 spans 14 residues. CDR3 DNA: TGTGCCAGCATGCAGGGGCGTGGGACAGATACGCAGTATTTT. Its translation: CASMQGRGTDTQYF.

The chain recombines TRBV5-1 with TRBJ2-1; D is unresolved. This CDR3 is 12 amino acids long. The V gene lost 1 base and the J gene lost 5 bases, with 4 bases spanning the gap. Germline CDR1 and CDR2: SGHRS and YFSETQ. In nucleotides, the CDR3 is TGCGCCAGCAGCTTGCCGGACAATGAGCAGTTCTTC. Amino acids: CASSLPDNEQFF.

This sequence joins TRBV14 and TRBJ2-7; D not certain. Germline CDR1 SGHDN, CDR2 FVKESK. V was trimmed by 0 bases and J by 1 base, leaving 13 bases between them. This CDR3 comprises 16 residues. CDR3 in amino acids: CASSQDLNFSSYEQYF. In nucleotides, the CDR3 is TGTGCCAGCAGCCAAGATCTCAATTTCTCTTCCTACGAGCAGTACTTC. Based on the CDR3 plus reference TRBV14 and TRBJ2-7, the full variable domain is EAGVTQFPSHSVIEKGQTVTLRCDPISGHDNLYWYRRVMGKEIKFLLHFVKESKQDESGMPNNRFLAERTGGTYSTLKVQPAELEDSGVYFCASSQDLNFSSYEQYFGPGTRLTVT.

The chain employs TRBV27 and TRBJ2-4, with a possible D match to TRBD2 (6 bases). Germline V gives CDR1 MNHEY, CDR2 SMNVEV (reference sequence). The CDR3 has 18 amino acids. The germline V and J ends were trimmed by 5 bases and 4 bases, with 24 bases remaining between them. The chain's CDR3 is CASSLTPLSSGVKNIQYF. CDR3 nucleotide sequence: TGTGCCAGCAGTCTAACCCCTCTGAGTTCGGGGGTAAAAAACATTCAGTACTTC.

V and J are TRBV4-1 and TRBJ1-2; D uncertain. This CDR3 region has 16 residues. Per the germline V gene, CDR1 is MGHRA and CDR2 is YSYEKL. V was clipped by 0 bases and J by 4 bases, with 15 bases between them. CDR3 protein: CASSQERGGSPYGYTF. CDR3 DNA sequence: TGCGCCAGCAGCCAAGAGCGCGGAGGGTCTCCCTATGGCTACACCTTC.

This clone appeared a single time. The chain uses TRBV28 and TRBJ2-1, with D unclear. With 8 bases removed from V and 2 bases from J, the gap between germline ends came to 7 bases. Germline V CDR1 and CDR2: MDHEN, SYDVKM. The CDR3 extends over 12 amino acids. The CDR3 reads CASQFAYNEQFF. CDR3 nucleotide sequence: TGTGCCAGCCAGTTCGCCTACAATGAGCAGTTCTTC.

The sample holds one count of this clone. The V gene is TRBV28, the J gene TRBJ1-2; D is uncertain. CDR1 is MDHEN and CDR2 is SYDVKM in the germline V gene. The CDR3 length is 14 residues. Trimming stripped 2 bases from V and 7 bases from J, with 14 bases between. In nucleotides, the CDR3 is TGTGCCAGCAGTTTAAAGGGAATGCTTTCTGGCTACACCTTC. Translation gives CASSLKGMLSGYTF.

CDR3 DNA: TGTGCCAGCAGTGCGTGGGGGCGCAGGGTCAATCAGCCCCAGCATTTT. Translated: CASSAWGRRVNQPQHF. V usage is TRBV2 and J usage is TRBJ1-5; possibly TRBD1 for D (6 bases). V was cut by 4 bases and J by 3 bases, with 16 bases left in between. CDR1 and CDR2 (germline): SNHLY, FYNNEI. The CDR3 length is 16 residues.

The chain links TRBV12-3 or TRBV12-4 to TRBJ2-5, with 7 bases fitting TRBD2. The length of the CDR3 is 12 residues. V lost 7 bases and J lost 4; bases outside the gene matches: 3. DNA for the CDR3: TGTGCCAGCACCCCGGGAGGAGAGACCCAGTACTTC. This gives the protein CASTPGGETQYF.

The V gene is TRBV10-1, the J gene TRBJ2-5; D remains unclear. Trimming took off 3 bases at V and 5 bases at J, with 10 bases between the two ends. CDR3 size: 13 residues. Looked up from germline, CDR1 is WNHNN and CDR2 is SYGVQD (reference sequence). The CDR3 nucleotides read TGCGCCAGCAGTGATATGGGTGAGGAGACCCAGTACTTC. This codes for CASSDMGEETQYF.

V usage is TRBV10-1 and J usage is TRBJ2-3, with D possibly being TRBD2 (6 bases). Germline CDR1 and CDR2: WNHNN and SYGVQD (reference sequence). Trimming took 2 bases from V and 0 from J, leaving 15 bases between them. This CDR3 is 17 amino acids long. CDR3 sequence: CASSEGSSGLSTDTQYF. CDR3 DNA sequence: TGCGCCAGCAGTGAGGGGAGTAGCGGACTGAGCACAGATACGCAGTATTTT.

This clone was counted between two and nine times. The chain has TRBV5-1 and TRBJ1-1; D is uncertain. Germline lookup yields CDR1 SGHRS and CDR2 YFSETQ. Trimming cost V 0 bases and J 2 bases, with 14 bases left between them. This CDR3 is built from 16 residues. CDR3 bases: TGCGCCAGCAGCTTGGGGCACGGACTTCCAAACACTGAAGCTTTCTTT. This gives the protein CASSLGHGLPNTEAFF.

This sequence joins TRBV21-1 and TRBJ2-2; whether TRBD1, the table's D call, matches the DNA was not checked. TRBV21-1 is a pseudogene. This CDR3 comprises 16 residues. The CDR3 DNA follows: TGTGCCAGCAGCCCAACCATCGGACAGAACTTTTTGGAGCTGTTTTTT. It yields the protein CASSPTIGQNFLELFF.

This chain uses TRBV7-2 with TRBJ2-1, with 9 bases that match TRBD1. The germline V gene has CDR1 SGHTA and CDR2 FQGNSA. V lost 5 bases and J lost 8; bases outside the gene matches: 4. CDR3 length equals 13 residues. The CDR3 DNA sequence: TGTGCCAGCAGCCCTACAGGGGGCTATGAGCAGTTCTTC. As protein: CASSPTGGYEQFF.

The chain is built from TRBV6-5 and TRBJ2-3; D call uncertain. Between the trimmed V and J ends, which lost 0 bases and 5 bases, there was a span of 12 bases. Germline V gene data show CDR1 as MNHEY and CDR2 as SVGAGI. This CDR3 has 15 residues. As DNA, the CDR3 is TGTGCCAGCAGTTACTCCTCGGCTTTTTTAGATACGCAGTATTTT. This codes for CASSYSSAFLDTQYF.

The J gene is TRBJ2-5, the V gene TRBV4-1, with 9 bases lining up with TRBD2. Germline V CDR1 and CDR2: MGHRA, YSYEKL. This CDR3 has 17 amino acids. J lost 1 base, V lost 0 bases, and 6 bases had no gene match. The CDR3 DNA reads TGCGCCAGCAGCCAAGATGAGCTAGCGGGGACCCAAGAGACCCAGTACTTC. Its protein product is CASSQDELAGTQETQYF.

CDR3 in DNA: TGTGCCAGCAGAAACATCCGGGACGGAGGGAGCAATCAGCCCCAGCATTTT. It codes for CASRNIRDGGSNQPQHF. The chain uses TRBV2 and TRBJ1-5; D may be TRBD1 (5 bases). From germline, CDR1 is SNHLY and CDR2 FYNNEI. V shed 6 bases and J shed 1 base, with 19 bases lying between them. This CDR3 region has 17 residues.

The chain links TRBV7-9 to TRBJ1-5; D remains unclear. V lost 3 bases and J lost 0, with 3 bases in between. CDR3 length equals 13 residues. Germline V lookup: CDR1 SEHNR, CDR2 FQNEAQ (reference sequence). Here the CDR3 DNA reads TGTGCCAGCAGCTTGAGTAGCAATCAGCCCCAGCATTTT. Its protein product is CASSLSSNQPQHF.

This clone was counted a single time. This sample includes further DNA sequences coding for the same CDR3. This chain uses TRBV12-3 or TRBV12-4 with TRBJ1-5; D unclear. Trimming shortened V by 3 bases and J by 5 bases, and 5 bases separated the two germline ends. This CDR3 contains 12 residues. The CDR3 region has the DNA TGTGCCAGCAGTTTTGGCGATCAGCCCCAGCATTTT. The encoded protein is CASSFGDQPQHF.

This clone appeared a single time. The chain carries TRBV18 and TRBJ2-3; 10 nucleotides align to TRBD2. The CDR3 consists of 16 residues. V lost 1 base, J lost 4 bases, and 5 bases stayed unmatched. Germline values: CDR1 KGHSH, CDR2 LQKENI. CDR3 in DNA: TGTGCCAGCTCACCACGACAGCGGGGGGGCGCAGATACGCAGTATTTT. Translating gives CASSPRQRGGADTQYF.

The rearrangement links TRBV19 to TRBJ1-5; D unresolved. Germline CDR1 LNHDA, CDR2 SQIVND (reference sequence). The CDR3 is 15 amino acids. The germline V and J ends were trimmed by 7 bases and 2 bases, with 15 bases remaining between them. In nucleotides, the CDR3 is TGTGCCAGTACGGGTGGGAGTTTAGGCAATCAGCCCCAGCATTTT. Translation gives CASTGGSLGNQPQHF.

This clone was recorded only once. The chain recombines TRBV27 with TRBJ1-5; D uncertain. V lost 6 bases and J 0 bases, leaving 12 bases between the germline ends. Per the germline V gene, CDR1 is MNHEY and CDR2 is SMNVEV (reference sequence). The CDR3 length is 15 residues. CDR3: CASSQKWNSNQPQHF. The CDR3 DNA is TGTGCCAGCAGCCAAAAGTGGAATAGCAATCAGCCCCAGCATTTT.

On this clone: The sample carries other DNA sequences with the same CDR3. This sequence joins TRBV7-9 and TRBJ2-7; D is perhaps TRBD1 (7 bases). V lost 1 base, J lost 0 bases, and 10 bases lay in between. The CDR3 spans 15 residues. Per germline, CDR1 SEHNR and CDR2 FQNEAQ (reference sequence). CDR3 region: CASSLGRGDSYEQYF. CDR3 nucleotides: TGTGCCAGCAGCTTAGGCAGGGGGGACTCCTACGAGCAGTACTTC.